A single sample is the source of the 31 T cell receptor beta chains below, sequenced in a study of shared clonotypes between healthy human individuals. Using immunoSEQ multiplex PCR, the repertoire was profiled, and TCRdb retains in-frame clones only, with some absent. The table includes millions of clones, 80% to 95% detected once. Sequenced sample: naive CD4+ T cells from PBMCs. As for subset: CD45RA+ positively selected. The origin of the receptors is a man aged 18 to 30 in good health. Some clones in this sample may be carry-over from other donors' samples.

The rearrangement links TRBV5-1 to TRBJ2-4, with unresolved D. Germline assignment: CDR1 SGHRS and CDR2 YFSETQ. The V end lost 8 bases, the J end lost 5 bases, and 17 bases lay between the germline ends. The CDR3 has 14 amino acids. CDR3 nucleotides: TGCGCCAGTCGAGAGCAGGCAGGAGAAAACATTCAGTACTTC. Translation: CASREQAGENIQYF. Full variable domain (remainder filled in from reference TRBV5-1 and TRBJ2-4): KAGVTQTPRYLIKTRGQQVTLSCSPISGHRSVSWYQQTPGQGLQFLFEYFSETQRNKGNFPGRFSGRQFSNSRSEMNVSTLELGDSALYLCASREQAGENIQYFGAGTRLSVL.

The chain carries TRBV4-1 and TRBJ2-2; 8 bases map to TRBD2. Germline V gene lookup returns CDR1 MGHRA and CDR2 YSYEKL. The J segment lost 6 bases and the V segment lost 6 bases, leaving 15 bases of the junction unmatched. This CDR3 contains 17 residues. CDR3 protein: CASRKRIAGLEAGELFF. In DNA form, the CDR3 reads TGCGCCAGCAGGAAGAGAATAGCGGGATTAGAAGCCGGGGAGCTGTTTTTT.

CDR3 protein: CASSPPGPRVNEQFF. The CDR3, as DNA: TGTGCCAGCAGCCCCCCGGGGCCGCGGGTCAATGAGCAGTTCTTC. The chain carries TRBV7-9 and TRBJ2-1; D could derive from TRBD1 or TRBD2 (5 bases each). V lost 5 bases, J lost 6 bases, and 17 bases lay in between. Germline V gene lookup returns CDR1 SEHNR and CDR2 FQNEAQ (reference sequence). CDR3 length equals 15 residues.

The genes are TRBV27 and TRBJ1-1; D unresolved. The germline V and J ends were trimmed by 6 bases and 0 bases, with 14 bases remaining between them. Per germline, CDR1 MNHEY and CDR2 SMNVEV (reference sequence). The CDR3 consists of 15 residues. CDR3 residues: CASSFSWIVNTEAFF. In DNA, the CDR3 is TGTGCCAGCAGCTTCTCGTGGATCGTGAACACTGAAGCTTTCTTT.

This chain uses TRBV4-3 with TRBJ2-5; D not certain. The CDR3 is 14 residues long. CDR1 and CDR2 (germline): LGHNA, YSLEER. The germline V and J ends were trimmed by 0 bases and 4 bases, with 9 bases remaining between them. The CDR3, as DNA: TGCGCCAGCAGCCAAGAGCCCCGGCCAGAGACCCAGTACTTC. Translation gives CASSQEPRPETQYF.

The chain carries TRBV28 and TRBJ2-7, with D tentatively TRBD1 or TRBD2 (5 bases each). Germline assignment: CDR1 MDHEN and CDR2 SYDVKM. The CDR3 contains 13 residues. Trimming took 3 bases from V and 3 from J, leaving 9 bases between them. In DNA form, the CDR3 reads TGTGCCAGCAGTTTGGGACCCCGCTACGAGCAGTACTTC. Its protein product is CASSLGPRYEQYF.

V is TRBV7-9 and J is TRBJ1-4; the D is unclear. Germline CDR1 SEHNR, CDR2 FQNEAQ (reference sequence). Trimming removed 5 bases at V and 8 bases at J, with 15 bases between. This CDR3 is built from 14 residues. The CDR3, as DNA: TGTGCCAGCAGCCACACCCTAATGGGAGAAAAACTGTTTTTT. Encoded protein: CASSHTLMGEKLFF.

The chain couples TRBV28 to TRBJ2-3; 10 positions agree with TRBD1. The CDR3 has 16 residues. Germline assignment: CDR1 MDHEN and CDR2 SYDVKM. Germline trimming cut 4 bases from V and 5 bases from J; bases unmatched to any gene: 9. CDR3 sequence: CASSSPTGQGVDTQYF. In DNA form, the CDR3 reads TGTGCCAGCAGTTCCCCGACCGGACAGGGGGTAGATACGCAGTATTTT.

A few counts support this clone. The chain has TRBV20-1 and TRBJ1-2; D ambiguous. The CDR3 runs to 9 residues. The germline CDR1 and CDR2 sequences are DFQATT and SNEGSKA (reference sequence). The CDR3 DNA reads TGCAGCGGGCGTGGGGTCTACACCTTC. Protein: CSGRGVYTF.

The chain joins TRBV27 to TRBJ2-1; 9 bases map to TRBD2. V was pared by 8 bases and J by 0 bases, with 5 bases of the junction left unmatched. Looked up from germline, CDR1 is MNHEY and CDR2 is SMNVEV (reference sequence). The CDR3 length is 15 residues. The CDR3 reads CASRSAGGSYNEQFF. The DNA for the CDR3 is TGTGCCAGCCGATCAGCGGGAGGCTCCTACAATGAGCAGTTCTTC.

This clone was found a few times. The chain recombines TRBV7-2 with TRBJ1-5; D is uncertain. The germline CDR1 and CDR2 sequences are SGHTA and FQGNSA. Trimming stripped 4 bases from V and 9 bases from J, with 10 bases between. CDR3 size: 12 residues. The CDR3 here is CASSSPGMPQHF. As DNA, the CDR3 is TGTGCCAGCAGCTCCCCGGGTATGCCCCAGCATTTT.

The chain is built from TRBV6-5 and TRBJ2-7; maybe TRBD2 (5 bases). The germline V gene has CDR1 MNHEY and CDR2 SVGAGI. V shed 10 bases and J shed 2 bases, with 15 bases lying between them. This CDR3 is built from 13 residues. CDR3 region: CATQTRGAYEQYF. The CDR3 bases are TGTGCCACTCAAACTCGGGGAGCCTACGAGCAGTACTTC.

The chain is built from TRBV7-3 and TRBJ2-1; 7 nucleotides agree with TRBD2. The CDR3 has 16 residues. V trimming: 5 bases; J trimming: 0 bases; junction bases outside the gene matches: 7. Germline values: CDR1 SGHTA, CDR2 FQGTGA. The CDR3 region is CASSTRAGSSYNEQFF. DNA for the CDR3: TGTGCCAGCAGCACAAGAGCGGGGAGCTCCTACAATGAGCAGTTCTTC.

The chain couples TRBV9 to TRBJ2-1, with a tentative D call TRBD2 (6 bases). Per the germline V gene, CDR1 is SGDLS and CDR2 is YYNGEE. The CDR3 covers 15 residues. Trimming took off 0 bases at V and 5 bases at J, with 12 bases between the two ends. The CDR3 region is CASSVVGRENNEQFF. The CDR3, as DNA: TGTGCCAGCAGCGTAGTCGGGCGGGAAAACAATGAGCAGTTCTTC.

The chain is built from TRBV7-9 and TRBJ2-1, with 9 bases that match TRBD1. After removal of 8 bases from V and 3 bases from J, the junction contained 5 bases not matched to a gene. CDR1 is SEHNR, CDR2 FQNEAQ, per germline (reference sequence). The CDR3 loop spans 14 amino acids. CDR3 residues: CASSGTGYYNEQFF. The CDR3 DNA sequence: TGTGCCAGCTCCGGGACAGGGTACTACAATGAGCAGTTCTTC.

CDR3 residues: CASSSAGNSYEQYF. The CDR3 DNA reads as TGTGCCAGCAGCTCCGCAGGTAACTCCTACGAGCAGTACTTC. The V and J genes are TRBV9 and TRBJ2-7; D is uncertain. Deletions cut 4 bases from V and 0 bases from J, with 11 bases between. The germline CDR1 and CDR2 sequences are SGDLS and YYNGEE. This CDR3 is built from 14 residues.

The V gene is TRBV28, the J gene TRBJ2-7; tentatively, D is TRBD2 (5 bases). Trimming took off 6 bases at V and 4 bases at J, with 25 bases between the two ends. CDR1 and CDR2 from the germline V gene are MDHEN and SYDVKM. CDR3 length equals 17 residues. CDR3 in amino acids: CASRSIRLVTRAYEQYF. In nucleotides, the CDR3 is TGTGCCAGCAGGTCTATTCGCCTGGTCACGAGGGCTTACGAGCAGTACTTC.

The chain employs TRBV9 and TRBJ1-5, with D perhaps matching TRBD1 (5 bases). Trimming left V 4 bases short and J 0 bases short, with 11 bases between. CDR1 and CDR2 from the germline V gene are SGDLS and YYNGEE. The CDR3 runs 15 residues. For the CDR3, the DNA is TGTGCCAGCAGCAGGGGCTCATATAGCAATCAGCCCCAGCATTTT. Translated, it gives CASSRGSYSNQPQHF.

To note about this clone: Other DNA sequences in the same sample also yield this CDR3. The gene calls are TRBV6-6 and TRBJ2-1; no reliable D call. This CDR3 has 11 amino acids. CDR1 is MNHNY, CDR2 SVGAGI, per germline (reference sequence). The germline V and J ends were trimmed by 6 bases and 5 bases, with 5 bases remaining between them. CDR3 protein: CASRGNNEQFF. The CDR3 DNA reads as TGTGCCAGCAGAGGGAACAATGAGCAGTTCTTC.

Points on this clone: This specimen includes other DNA sequences encoding the same CDR3. The chain couples TRBV18 to TRBJ2-5, with D hard to call. Trimming shortened V by 3 bases and J by 0 bases, and 5 bases separated the two germline ends. Germline values: CDR1 KGHSH, CDR2 LQKENI. CDR3 length: 13 amino acids. The CDR3 bases are TGTGCCAGCTCACCGACGAACCAAGAGACCCAGTACTTC. It yields the protein CASSPTNQETQYF. Complete variable domain (other parts from reference TRBV18 and TRBJ2-5): NAGVMQNPRHLVRRRGQEARLRCSPMKGHSHVYWYRQLPEEGLKFMVYLQKENIIDESGMPKERFSAEFPKEGPSILRIQQVVRGDSAAYFCASSPTNQETQYFGPGTRLLVL.

V gene TRBV28 combines with J gene TRBJ2-7; no clear D gene. V shed 7 bases and J shed 3 bases, with 10 bases lying between them. The CDR3 has 12 amino acids. CDR1 is MDHEN, CDR2 SYDVKM, per germline. CDR3 sequence: CASTLSGYEQYF. The CDR3 nucleotides are TGTGCCAGCACCCTCTCGGGCTACGAGCAGTACTTC.

This chain uses TRBV7-9 with TRBJ2-7; no clear D. Trimming cost V 6 bases and J 4 bases, with 10 bases left between them. The V gene's germline CDR1 is SEHNR and CDR2 FQNEAQ (reference sequence). The length of the CDR3 is 12 residues. CDR3 coding DNA: TGTGCCAGCAGTTCTAACGGGTACGAGCAGTACTTC. Amino acids: CASSSNGYEQYF.

J is TRBJ2-5 and V is TRBV29-1, with 7 nucleotides matching TRBD1. The V gene's germline CDR1 is SQVTM and CDR2 ANQGSEA. The CDR3 is made up of 12 amino acids. J gave up 5 bases and V 5 bases, and 5 bases lay outside the gene matches. The CDR3 reads CSVLGGHETQYF. CDR3 nucleotide sequence: TGCAGCGTTTTAGGGGGCCACGAGACCCAGTACTTC.

This rearrangement joins TRBV7-9 to TRBJ2-5, with 8 bases fitting TRBD1. V was pared by 5 bases and J by 5 bases, with 7 bases of the junction left unmatched. This CDR3 contains 14 residues. Germline CDR1 and CDR2: SEHNR and FQNEAQ (reference sequence). The CDR3, as DNA: TGTGCCAGCAGCCCCCGGACAGGGATGGAGACCCAGTACTTC. Residues: CASSPRTGMETQYF.

This clone was seen only once. The sample contains more than one DNA sequence encoding this CDR3. The chain carries TRBV7-3 and TRBJ2-5; the D gene is possibly TRBD1 (5 bases). Trimming left V 2 bases short and J 5 bases short, with 9 bases between. The CDR3 is made up of 13 amino acids. Germline V gene data show CDR1 as SGHTA and CDR2 as FQGTGA. The CDR3 nucleotides read TGTGCCAGCAGCTTAGGGTCAGGGGAGACCCAGTACTTC. Translating it yields CASSLGSGETQYF.

The V and J genes are TRBV29-1 and TRBJ2-2; D unresolved. Germline CDR1 SQVTM, CDR2 ANQGSEA. The CDR3 is made up of 11 amino acids. Trimming shortened V by 7 bases and J by 6 bases, and 9 bases separated the two germline ends. The CDR3 is CSGGRAGELFF. The CDR3 DNA reads as TGCAGCGGAGGACGCGCCGGGGAGCTGTTTTTT.

The chain recombines TRBV5-1 with TRBJ2-1; 10 bases line up with TRBD2. Germline V gene lookup returns CDR1 SGHRS and CDR2 YFSETQ. With V trimmed by 0 bases and J by 11 bases, 11 bases remained unmatched. The CDR3 sequence is 16 residues long. The CDR3 loop is CASSLGLAGVGHKQFF. The CDR3 region has the DNA TGCGCCAGCAGCTTGGGGCTAGCGGGAGTCGGACACAAGCAGTTCTTC. The full variable domain, its missing parts supplied by reference TRBV5-1 and TRBJ2-1, is KAGVTQTPRYLIKTRGQQVTLSCSPISGHRSVSWYQQTPGQGLQFLFEYFSETQRNKGNFPGRFSGRQFSNSRSEMNVSTLELGDSALYLCASSLGLAGVGHKQFFGPGTRLTVL.

The rearrangement uses TRBV6-5 and TRBJ1-2, with TRBD1 matching over 9 bases. Trimming removed 2 bases from V and 6 bases from J; junction bases left unmatched: 4. Germline V lookup: CDR1 MNHEY, CDR2 SVGAGI. The CDR3 spans 14 residues. The CDR3 region is CASSYRDRVNGYTF. CDR3 in DNA: TGTGCCAGCAGTTACCGGGACAGGGTGAATGGCTACACCTTC.

The rearrangement uses TRBV28 and TRBJ2-7; TRBD1 matches at 7 bases. V shed 5 bases, J shed 6 bases, and the junction held 13 bases outside the gene matches. The CDR3 length is 15 residues. Germline assignment: CDR1 MDHEN and CDR2 SYDVKM. The CDR3 is CASSPNDRDPAEQYF. CDR3 nucleotides: TGTGCCAGCAGTCCCAACGACAGGGATCCGGCCGAGCAGTACTTC.

The V gene is TRBV6-4, the J gene TRBJ2-1; unclear D gene. Germline CDR1 MRHNA, CDR2 SNTAGT. V dropped 4 bases and J dropped 0 bases, with 16 bases sitting between them. There are 17 residues in the CDR3. CDR3 nucleotide sequence: TGTGCCAGCAGTGCCACTATGGTGGGAAGCTCCTACAATGAGCAGTTCTTC. This gives the protein CASSATMVGSSYNEQFF.

The V call is TRBV9, the J call TRBJ2-3; D not resolved. Germline CDR1 and CDR2: SGDLS and YYNGEE. The CDR3 runs to 14 residues. V lost 0 bases, J lost 2 bases, and 7 bases lay in between. CDR3 DNA sequence: TGTGCCAGCAGCGTAGAGGGCCACACAGATACGCAGTATTTT. Residues: CASSVEGHTDTQYF.